This T cell receptor beta chain was obtained from a study of identical twins. Trimming removed 1 base at V and 1 base at J, with 8 bases between. CDR3 length: 15 amino acids. Germline V gives CDR1 SGHVS, CDR2 FQNEAQ. TCRdb redid the calling of the 5' RACE reads with MiXCR, one entry per CDR3 protein. The data contain approximately 410,000 distinct CDR3 sequences, less than 20% of them singletons. This clonotype was found a few times. The clonotype was recovered from a man aged 45-65 years in good health. The specimen sequenced was naive T cells sorted from blood. The chain joins TRBV7-8 to TRBJ1-5, with no clear D. The CDR3 DNA follows: TGTGCCAGCAGCTTAGGACCCATCAGCAATCAGCCCCAGCATTTT. Its protein is CASSLGPISNQPQHF.